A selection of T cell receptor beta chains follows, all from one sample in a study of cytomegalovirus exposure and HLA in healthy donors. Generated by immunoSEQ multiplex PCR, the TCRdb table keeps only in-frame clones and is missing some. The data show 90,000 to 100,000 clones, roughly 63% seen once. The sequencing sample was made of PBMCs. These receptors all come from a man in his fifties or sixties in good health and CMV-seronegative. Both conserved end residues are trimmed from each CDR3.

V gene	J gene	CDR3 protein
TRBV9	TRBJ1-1	ASSVGRGPTEAF
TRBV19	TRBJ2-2	ASSIGPQGANTGELF
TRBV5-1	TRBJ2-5	ASSLDWETQY
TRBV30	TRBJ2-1	AWTSGYNEQF
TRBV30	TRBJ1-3	ACHRGSGNTIY
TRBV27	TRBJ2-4	ASSPVGLGGKAKNIQY
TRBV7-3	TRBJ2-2	ASSSRGDGELF
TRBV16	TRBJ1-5	ASSQSRSQPQH
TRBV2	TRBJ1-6	ASSLAGNSPLH
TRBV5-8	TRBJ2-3	ASSGTRSADTQY
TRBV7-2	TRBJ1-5	ASSGTGNQPQH
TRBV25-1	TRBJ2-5	ASSEGSLETQY
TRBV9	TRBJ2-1	ASAASYNEQF
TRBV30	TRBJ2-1	AGAGGPWGLAGDGEQF
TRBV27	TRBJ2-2	ASSRTSAPGELF
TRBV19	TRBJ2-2	ASSIQQDTGELF
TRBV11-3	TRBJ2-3	ASSLARADTQY
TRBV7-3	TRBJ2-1	ASSLEGEQF
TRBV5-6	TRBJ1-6	ASSYSDRTLSPLH
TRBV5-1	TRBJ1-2	ASASGYGYT
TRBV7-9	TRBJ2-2	ASSLDGLAINTGELF
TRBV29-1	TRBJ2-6	SVVGQISSGANVLT
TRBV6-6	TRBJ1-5	ASRIGTAGVGPQH
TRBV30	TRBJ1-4	AWSEGAKLF
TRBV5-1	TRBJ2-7	ASSAGSGGSYEQY
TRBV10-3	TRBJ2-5	AISDSGAQETQY
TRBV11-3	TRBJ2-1	ASSQGNEQF
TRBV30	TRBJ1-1	AWRDYTEAF
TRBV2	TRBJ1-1	ASGRQGYTEAF
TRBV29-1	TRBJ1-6	SVEDRGAFNSPLH
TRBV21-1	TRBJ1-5	ASQVGYNQPQH
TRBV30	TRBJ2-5	AWSVGDTSLETQY
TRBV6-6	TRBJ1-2	ASSFSNYGYT
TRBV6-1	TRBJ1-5	ASTRTGRVRQPQH
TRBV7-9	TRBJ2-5	ASSSRTGQETQY
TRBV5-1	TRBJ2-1	ASSLTGGISEQF
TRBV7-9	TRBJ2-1	ASSQARGGSYNEQF
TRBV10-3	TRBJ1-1	AISAGTGQAMNTEAF
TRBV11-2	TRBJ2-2	ASSSLMNTGELF
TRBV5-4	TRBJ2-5	ASSRDMASGKQETQY
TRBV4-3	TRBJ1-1	ASSQDLRQGLTEAF
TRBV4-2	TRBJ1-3	ASSQAGSGNTIY
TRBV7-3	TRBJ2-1	ASSLTPSGNNEQF
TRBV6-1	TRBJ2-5	ASSDVSAYQETQY
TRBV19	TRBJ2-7	ASSPGDRDVREQY
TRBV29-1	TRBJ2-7	SVRQGIYEQY
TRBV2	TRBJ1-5	ASSDGHFDNQPQH
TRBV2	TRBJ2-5	ASSAWGLNQETQY
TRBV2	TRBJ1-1	ASSKQGAVEAF
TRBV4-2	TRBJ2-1	ASSQGLAGNNEQF
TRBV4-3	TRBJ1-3	ASSLDSSGNTIY
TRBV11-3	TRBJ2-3	ASSPNVGDTQY
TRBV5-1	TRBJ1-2	ASRAVAGLYYGYT
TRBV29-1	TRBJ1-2	SVFTGGIYGYT
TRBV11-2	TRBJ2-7	ASSPLSRVQGTPYEQY
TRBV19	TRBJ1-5	ASSRGPQGQPQH
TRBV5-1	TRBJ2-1	ASSLDAGGTYNEQF
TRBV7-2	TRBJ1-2	ASSLASREDGYT